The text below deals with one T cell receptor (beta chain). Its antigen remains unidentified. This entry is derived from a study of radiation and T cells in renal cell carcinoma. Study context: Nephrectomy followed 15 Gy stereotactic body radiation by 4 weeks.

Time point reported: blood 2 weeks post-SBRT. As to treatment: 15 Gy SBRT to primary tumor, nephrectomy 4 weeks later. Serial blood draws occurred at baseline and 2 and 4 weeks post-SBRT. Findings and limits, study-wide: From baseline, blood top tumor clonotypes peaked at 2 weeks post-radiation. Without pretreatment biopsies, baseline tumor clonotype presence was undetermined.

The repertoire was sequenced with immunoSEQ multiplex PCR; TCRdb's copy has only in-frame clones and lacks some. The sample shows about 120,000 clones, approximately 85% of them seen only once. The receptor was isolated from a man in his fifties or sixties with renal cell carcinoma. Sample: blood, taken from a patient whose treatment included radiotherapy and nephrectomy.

CDR3 nucleotides: TGTGCCAGCAGGCGGACAGCCAGCTCCTACGAGCAGTACTTC. Its translation is CASRRTASSYEQYF. This chain links TRBV6-5 with TRBJ2-7, with a tentative D call TRBD1 (6 bases). V was trimmed by 6 bases and J by 0 bases, leaving 12 bases between them. There are 14 residues in the CDR3. Per the germline V gene, CDR1 is MNHEY and CDR2 is SVGAGI.